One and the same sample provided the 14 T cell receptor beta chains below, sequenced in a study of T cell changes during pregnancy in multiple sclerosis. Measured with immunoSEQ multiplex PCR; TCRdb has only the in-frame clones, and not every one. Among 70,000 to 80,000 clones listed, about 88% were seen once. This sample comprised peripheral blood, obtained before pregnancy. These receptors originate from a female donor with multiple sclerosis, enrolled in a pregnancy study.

The CDR3 DNA is TGCGCCAGCAGCTTGGCAGGCCTCACCTACGAGCAGTACTTC. It is translated as CASSLAGLTYEQYF. The V call is TRBV5-1, the J call TRBJ2-7; D unresolved. The ends were cut back, 0 bases at V and 2 bases at J, with 9 bases in the middle. The CDR3 length is 14 residues. CDR1 and CDR2 from the germline V gene are SGHRS and YFSETQ.

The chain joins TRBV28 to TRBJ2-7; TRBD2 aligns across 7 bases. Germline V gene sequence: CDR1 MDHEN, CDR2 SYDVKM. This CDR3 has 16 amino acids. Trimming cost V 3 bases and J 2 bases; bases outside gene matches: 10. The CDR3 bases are TGTGCCAGCAGTTTTATCACGGCTAGCGGACCCTACGAGCAGTACTTC. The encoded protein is CASSFITASGPYEQYF.

The CDR3 is CASSLGGTSGYQETQYF. In DNA form, the CDR3 reads TGCGCCAGCAGCTTGGGGGGGACTAGCGGGTACCAAGAGACCCAGTACTTC. V usage is TRBV5-1 and J usage is TRBJ2-5; 12 bases line up with TRBD2. Looked up from germline, CDR1 is SGHRS and CDR2 is YFSETQ. With V trimmed by 0 bases and J by 0 bases, 3 bases remained unmatched. The CDR3 is 17 residues long. Variable domain in full (rest from reference TRBV5-1 and TRBJ2-5): KAGVTQTPRYLIKTRGQQVTLSCSPISGHRSVSWYQQTPGQGLQFLFEYFSETQRNKGNFPGRFSGRQFSNSRSEMNVSTLELGDSALYLCASSLGGTSGYQETQYFGPGTRLLVL.

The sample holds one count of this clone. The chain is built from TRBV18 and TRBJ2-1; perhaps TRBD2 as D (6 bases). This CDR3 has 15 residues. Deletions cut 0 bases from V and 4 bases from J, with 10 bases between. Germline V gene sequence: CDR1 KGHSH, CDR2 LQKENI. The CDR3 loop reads CASSPPASAYNEQFF. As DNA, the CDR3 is TGTGCCAGCTCACCACCCGCTAGCGCATACAATGAGCAGTTCTTC.

CDR3 in amino acids: CASSLVTGEDEQYF. DNA for the CDR3: TGTGCCAGCAGCTTGGTAACGGGGGAGGACGAGCAGTACTTC. The chain has TRBV5-4 and TRBJ2-7; TRBD2 might be the D (6 bases). CDR1 and CDR2 from the germline V gene are SGHNT and YYREEE (reference sequence). Trimming stripped 0 bases from V and 5 bases from J, with 12 bases between. The CDR3 consists of 14 residues.

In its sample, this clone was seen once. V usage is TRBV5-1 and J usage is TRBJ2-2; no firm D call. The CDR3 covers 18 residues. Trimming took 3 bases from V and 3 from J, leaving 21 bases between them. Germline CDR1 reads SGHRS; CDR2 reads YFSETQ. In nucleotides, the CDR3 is TGCGCCAGCAGCTCCCGACATATGTGGGTGGTGGACACCGGGGAGCTGTTTTTT. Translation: CASSSRHMWVVDTGELFF.

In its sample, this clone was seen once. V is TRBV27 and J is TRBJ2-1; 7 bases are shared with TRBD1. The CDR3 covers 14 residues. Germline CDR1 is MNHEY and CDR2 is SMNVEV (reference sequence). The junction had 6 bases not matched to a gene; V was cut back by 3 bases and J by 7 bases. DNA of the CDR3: TGTGCCAGCAGTTTCGTCGGCAGGGGGAATGAGCAGTTCTTC. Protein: CASSFVGRGNEQFF.

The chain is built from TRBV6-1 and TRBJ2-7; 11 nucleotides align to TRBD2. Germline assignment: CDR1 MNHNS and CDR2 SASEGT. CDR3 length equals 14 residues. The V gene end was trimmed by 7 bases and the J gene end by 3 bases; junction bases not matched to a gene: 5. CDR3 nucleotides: TGTGCCAGCACCCTAGCGGGAGGACTCTACGAGCAGTACTTC. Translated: CASTLAGGLYEQYF.

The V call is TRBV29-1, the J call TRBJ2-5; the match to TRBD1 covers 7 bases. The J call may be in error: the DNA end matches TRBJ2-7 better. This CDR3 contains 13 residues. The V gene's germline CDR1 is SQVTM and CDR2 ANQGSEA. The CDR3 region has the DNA TGCAGCGTTGAGAGGACAGGCTTTGCCGAGCAGTACTTC. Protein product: CSVERTGFAEQYF.

The CDR3 sequence: CASSHRYAHRNTIHNEQFF. CDR3 in DNA: TGTGCCAGCAGCCATCGATACGCCCACAGGAATACCATTCACAATGAGCAGTTCTTC. V and J are TRBV27 and TRBJ2-1; the D gene is possibly TRBD1 (5 bases). The germline V gene encodes CDR1 MNHEY and CDR2 SMNVEV (reference sequence). The germline V and J ends were trimmed by 6 bases and 5 bases, with 29 bases remaining between them. The CDR3 consists of 19 residues.

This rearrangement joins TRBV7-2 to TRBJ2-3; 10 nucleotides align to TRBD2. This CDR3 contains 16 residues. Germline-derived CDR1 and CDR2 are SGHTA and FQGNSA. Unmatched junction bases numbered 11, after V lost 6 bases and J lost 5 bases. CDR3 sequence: CASSQASGGAKDTQYF. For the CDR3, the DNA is TGTGCCAGCAGTCAAGCCAGCGGGGGGGCTAAAGATACGCAGTATTTT.

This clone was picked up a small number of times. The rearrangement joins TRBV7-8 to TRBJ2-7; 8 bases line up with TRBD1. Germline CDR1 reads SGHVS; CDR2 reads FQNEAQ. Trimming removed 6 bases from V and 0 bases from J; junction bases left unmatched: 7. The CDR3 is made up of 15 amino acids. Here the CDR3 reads CASRDRGSGSYEQYF. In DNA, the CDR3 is TGTGCCAGCAGAGACAGGGGATCAGGCTCCTACGAGCAGTACTTC.

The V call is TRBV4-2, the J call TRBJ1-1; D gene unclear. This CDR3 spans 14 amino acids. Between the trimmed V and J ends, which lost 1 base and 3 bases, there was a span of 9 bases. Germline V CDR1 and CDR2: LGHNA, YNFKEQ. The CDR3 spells CASSQVREDTEAFF. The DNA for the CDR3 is TGTGCCAGCAGCCAAGTCCGCGAGGACACTGAAGCTTTCTTT.

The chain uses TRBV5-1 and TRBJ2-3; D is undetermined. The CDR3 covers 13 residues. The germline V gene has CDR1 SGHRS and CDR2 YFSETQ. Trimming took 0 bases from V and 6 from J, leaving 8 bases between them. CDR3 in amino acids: CASSLGPPDTQYF. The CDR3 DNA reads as TGCGCCAGCAGCTTGGGTCCCCCGGATACGCAGTATTTT.